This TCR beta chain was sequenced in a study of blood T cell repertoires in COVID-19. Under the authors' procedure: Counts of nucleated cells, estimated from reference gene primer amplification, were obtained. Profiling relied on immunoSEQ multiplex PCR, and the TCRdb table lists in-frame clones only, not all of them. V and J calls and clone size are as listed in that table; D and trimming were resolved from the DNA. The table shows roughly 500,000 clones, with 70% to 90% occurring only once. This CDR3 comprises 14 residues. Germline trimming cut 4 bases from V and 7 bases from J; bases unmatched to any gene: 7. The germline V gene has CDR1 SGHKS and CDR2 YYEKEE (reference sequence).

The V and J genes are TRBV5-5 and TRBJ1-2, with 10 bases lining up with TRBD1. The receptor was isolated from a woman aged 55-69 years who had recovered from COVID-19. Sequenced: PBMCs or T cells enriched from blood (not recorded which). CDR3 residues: CASSLTGGNRGYTF. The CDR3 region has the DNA TGTGCCAGCAGCCTGACAGGGGGCAATCGTGGCTACACCTTC.